This T cell receptor beta chain came from a study of T cell changes during pregnancy in multiple sclerosis. CDR3 length equals 15 residues. Trimming at V came to 4 bases and at J to 6 bases, leaving 10 bases not matched to a gene. CDR1 SNHLY and CDR2 FYNNEI come from the germline V gene. The method was immunoSEQ multiplex PCR; TCRdb's version includes in-frame clones alone and lacks a portion of them. The sample lists about 64,000 clones, 90% occurring once. This receptor was obtained from a female donor in good health, enrolled as a control in a pregnancy study. This sequence joins TRBV2 and TRBJ2-3, with 7 nucleotides matching TRBD2. Sequencing used peripheral blood, obtained in the second trimester of pregnancy. DNA for the CDR3: TGTGCCAGCAGTGCCGGACCCCCCGGGAGGGATACGCAGTATTTT. Its protein is CASSAGPPGRDTQYF.